The 20 T cell receptor beta chains given below trace back to one sample, sequenced in a study of cytomegalovirus exposure and HLA in healthy donors. It was with 60 Vbeta and 13 Jbeta primers that the PCR ran. Libraries were prepared by immunoSEQ multiplex PCR; TCRdb keeps only in-frame clonotypes and omits some of them. The profile covers approximately 56,000 clones, with roughly 72% appearing a single time and roughly a fifth taken by the ten largest. The sample was PBMCs. The receptor set was obtained from a woman aged 45-65 years in good health and CMV-seropositive.

This clone was seen more than once but under ten times. V gene TRBV2 combines with J gene TRBJ1-6; TRBD1 is a possible D gene (5 bases). The germline V gene encodes CDR1 SNHLY and CDR2 FYNNEI. The CDR3 totals 14 residues. Trimming took off 1 base at V and 6 bases at J, with 7 bases between the two ends. The CDR3 loop reads CASSEDGGNSPLHF. CDR3 nucleotides: TGTGCCAGCAGTGAAGACGGGGGTAATTCACCCCTCCACTTT.

The V gene is TRBV5-1, the J gene TRBJ2-2, with no clear D. Trimming took 0 bases from V and 0 from J, leaving 6 bases between them. The CDR3 totals 15 residues. The germline V gene encodes CDR1 SGHRS and CDR2 YFSETQ. The chain's CDR3 is CASSLAGANTGELFF. The DNA for the CDR3 is TGCGCCAGCAGCTTGGCAGGTGCGAACACCGGGGAGCTGTTTTTT.

This clone came up a few times. The J gene is TRBJ2-7, the V gene TRBV28, with 11 nucleotides matching TRBD2. The CDR3 has 18 residues. J was trimmed by 0 bases and V by 5 bases; bases with no gene match: 12. CDR1 and CDR2 (germline): MDHEN, SYDVKM. The CDR3 bases are TGTGCCAGCAGTGCGATGGGACTAGCGGTGGGGGGCTCCTACGAGCAGTACTTC. Its protein is CASSAMGLAVGGSYEQYF. The whole variable domain, filled in from reference TRBV28 and TRBJ2-7, reads DVKVTQSSRYLVKRTGEKVFLECVQDMDHENMFWYRQDPGLGLRLIYFSYDVKMKEKGDIPEGYSVSREKKERFSLILESASTNQTSMYLCASSAMGLAVGGSYEQYFGPGTRLTVT.

This chain links TRBV28 with TRBJ2-7; 10 bases line up with TRBD1. The germline V gene encodes CDR1 MDHEN and CDR2 SYDVKM. After removal of 6 bases from V and 2 bases from J, the junction contained 4 bases not matched to a gene. The CDR3 runs to 14 residues. The CDR3 loop is CASRATGGPYEQYF. Written as DNA, the CDR3 is TGTGCCAGCAGGGCGACAGGGGGCCCCTACGAGCAGTACTTC. Looking up the rest from reference TRBV28 and TRBJ2-7 gives the full variable domain: DVKVTQSSRYLVKRTGEKVFLECVQDMDHENMFWYRQDPGLGLRLIYFSYDVKMKEKGDIPEGYSVSREKKERFSLILESASTNQTSMYLCASRATGGPYEQYFGPGTRLTVT.

V is TRBV5-1 and J is TRBJ2-1; 7 positions agree with TRBD2. J was trimmed by 4 bases and V by 0 bases; bases with no gene match: 4. This CDR3 region has 15 residues. Per germline, CDR1 SGHRS and CDR2 YFSETQ. The CDR3 sequence: CASSLVGGGYNEQFF. CDR3 nucleotides: TGCGCCAGCAGCTTGGTGGGGGGGGGATACAATGAGCAGTTCTTC.

The V call is TRBV18, the J call TRBJ2-2, with D perhaps matching TRBD1 (5 bases). Germline loops: CDR1 KGHSH, CDR2 LQKENI. Deletions cut 3 bases from V and 6 bases from J, with 17 bases between. CDR3 length equals 16 residues. This CDR3 reads CASSPRTRLGAGELFF. The CDR3 nucleotides are TGTGCCAGCTCACCCCGGACACGTCTAGGAGCCGGGGAGCTGTTTTTT.

This clone has only a few counts. V usage is TRBV7-2 and J usage is TRBJ2-7; D possibly corresponds to TRBD1 (5 bases). Deletions cut 3 bases from V and 3 bases from J, with 9 bases between. The CDR3 has 13 residues. Germline CDR1 SGHTA, CDR2 FQGNSA. CDR3 DNA: TGTGCCAGCAGCTTCAGGGTCGACTACGAGCAGTACTTC. Protein product: CASSFRVDYEQYF. Based on the CDR3 plus reference TRBV7-2 and TRBJ2-7, the full variable domain is GAGVSQSPSNKVTEKGKDVELRCDPISGHTALYWYRQSLGQGLEFLIYFQGNSAPDKSGLPSDRFSAERTGGSVSTLTIQRTQQEDSAVYLCASSFRVDYEQYFGPGTRLTVT.

This clone was detected a few times. The chain couples TRBV7-8 to TRBJ1-1; D gene uncertain. V gave up 8 bases and J gave up 0 bases, with 7 bases separating them. CDR1 is SGHVS and CDR2 is FQNEAQ in the germline V gene. The CDR3 contains 12 residues. In DNA, the CDR3 is TGTGCCAGCGCCACAATGAACACTGAAGCTTTCTTT. It specifies CASATMNTEAFF.

V is TRBV28 and J is TRBJ1-1, with 8 bases matching TRBD1. CDR1 and CDR2 from the germline V gene are MDHEN and SYDVKM. The CDR3 spans 13 residues. The CDR3 sequence is CYSRSRGRGEAFF. CDR3 DNA sequence: TGTTACAGCCGTAGCAGGGGGCGAGGGGAAGCTTTCTTT.

This clone was observed a few times. The chain uses TRBV7-9 and TRBJ1-3; 10 positions match TRBD1. V lost 4 bases, J lost 0 bases, and 6 bases stayed unmatched. CDR1 and CDR2 from the germline V gene are SEHNR and FQNEAQ (reference sequence). The CDR3 spans 17 residues. The CDR3 DNA reads as TGTGCCAGCAGCTCGCAGACAGGGGGCGTCTCTGGAAACACCATATATTTT. Encoded protein: CASSSQTGGVSGNTIYF.

J is TRBJ1-2 and V is TRBV7-2, with unresolved D. V lost 5 bases and J lost 3, with 10 bases in between. Germline CDR1 SGHTA, CDR2 FQGNSA. This CDR3 region has 13 residues. This CDR3 is CASSLVEHYGYTF. The CDR3 region has the DNA TGTGCCAGCAGCCTCGTTGAGCACTATGGCTACACCTTC.

CDR3 in amino acids: CASSQDSGTGGDEQYF. The CDR3 DNA sequence: TGTGCCAGCAGCCAAGATTCGGGGACAGGGGGCGACGAGCAGTACTTC. The chain couples TRBV4-2 to TRBJ2-7; 12 nucleotides agree with TRBD1. CDR1 LGHNA and CDR2 YNFKEQ come from the germline V gene. V lost 0 bases, J lost 5 bases, and 5 bases stayed unmatched. CDR3 size: 16 residues.

This clone was observed a handful of times. The rearrangement joins TRBV5-1 to TRBJ2-5; the match to TRBD1 covers 7 bases. CDR3 length: 15 residues. Germline loops: CDR1 SGHRS, CDR2 YFSETQ. V was clipped by 0 bases and J by 1 base; unmatched bases: 3. CDR3 in DNA: TGCGCCAGCAGCTTGGGGCAGGGGGTCCAAGAGACCCAGTACTTC. Encoded protein: CASSLGQGVQETQYF.

This chain links TRBV6-5 with TRBJ1-3; no reliable D call. Per the germline V gene, CDR1 is MNHEY and CDR2 is SVGAGI. The CDR3 covers 14 residues. V was shortened by 2 bases and J by 3 bases, with 8 bases between the two germline ends. CDR3 in amino acids: CASSYGGNGNTIYF. CDR3 nucleotides: TGTGCCAGCAGTTACGGCGGTAATGGAAACACCATATATTTT.

The chain combines TRBV6-1 with TRBJ2-5; TRBD2 is a possible D gene (5 bases). The J call may be faulty, since TRBJ2-7 better matches the DNA end. CDR1 is MNHNS, CDR2 SASEGT, per germline. The CDR3 totals 14 residues. CDR3 protein: CASRDWPYSYEQYF. For the CDR3, the DNA is TGTGCCAGCAGGGACTGGCCCTATTCCTACGAGCAGTACTTC.

The rearrangement joins TRBV11-2 to TRBJ1-1; TRBD1 aligns across 8 bases. V lost 4 bases, J lost 6 bases, and 10 bases stayed unmatched. The CDR3 contains 15 residues. Germline V gives CDR1 SGHAT, CDR2 FQNNGV. The CDR3 coding sequence is TGTGCCAGCAGCTCACCCACGGGACAGGTCCCTGAAGCTTTCTTT. It specifies CASSSPTGQVPEAFF.

This chain connects TRBV11-3 to TRBJ1-1; 8 bases are a match to TRBD1. This CDR3 is built from 15 residues. The V gene's germline CDR1 is SGHNT and CDR2 YENEEA. J was trimmed by 0 bases and V by 1 base; bases with no gene match: 1. This chain's CDR3 is CASSLGGQVNTEAFF. The CDR3 coding sequence is TGTGCCAGCAGCTTAGGGGGACAGGTGAACACTGAAGCTTTCTTT.

With regard to this clone: At one of its ends the junction is not consistent with the germline gene, which may arise from a read error. CDR3 sequence: CASSQWMGQEF. The CDR3 bases are TGTGCCAGCAGTCAATGGATGGGACAGGAATTC. The chain recombines TRBV11-2 with TRBJ1-2, with 8 bases that match TRBD1. The CDR3 is made up of 11 amino acids. Germline values: CDR1 SGHAT, CDR2 FQNNGV.

This sequence joins TRBV6-5 and TRBJ2-5; D is uncertain. This CDR3 is built from 15 residues. The V end was cut by 6 bases, the J end by 5 bases, with 19 bases between. Germline V gene data show CDR1 as MNHEY and CDR2 as SVGAGI. The CDR3 sequence: CASRGTNRAPETQYF. The CDR3 DNA reads as TGTGCCAGCAGAGGCACAAACAGAGCCCCTGAGACCCAGTACTTC.

The V gene is TRBV7-2, the J gene TRBJ2-5, with D possibly matching TRBD2 (7 bases). From germline, CDR1 is SGHTA and CDR2 FQGNSA. V lost 1 base and J 3 bases, leaving 18 bases between the germline ends. CDR3 length: 17 residues. The CDR3 reads CASSLDRLGGGKETQYF. For the CDR3, the DNA is TGTGCCAGCAGCTTAGACCGGTTAGGGGGGGGAAAAGAGACCCAGTACTTC.